This T cell receptor beta chain was recovered during a study of blood T cell repertoires in COVID-19. CDR1 is SGHAT, CDR2 FQNNGV, per germline. V was shortened by 5 bases and J by 4 bases, with 21 bases between the two germline ends. There are 16 residues in the CDR3. Patients of the Seattle cohort, enrolled during active infection, were followed longitudinally. Data came from immunoSEQ multiplex PCR; TCRdb stores just in-frame clones and leaves some out. The sample holds roughly 500,000 clones, about 91% seen once. This TCR came from a man younger than 35 with COVID-19, enrolled during active disease. The sample comprised peripheral blood. The chain couples TRBV11-2 to TRBJ2-7, with D perhaps TRBD2 (5 bases). CDR3 sequence: CASSHTSRGSVYEQYF. The CDR3 region has the DNA TGTGCCAGCAGCCACACCTCTCGTGGGAGTGTGTACGAGCAGTACTTC.